What follows describes a single T cell receptor (beta chain). Its antigen is not identified. TCRdb re-analysed the PCR reads in MiXCR, keeping a single row per CDR3 protein. The table includes 550,000 to 750,000 distinct CDR3 sequences, nearly 20% detected once. Investigators produced naive CD8 libraries from 20,000 to 1,000,000 sorted cells, drawing on 10%, 30% or 50% RNA. This entry is derived from a study of molecular identifiers for immune sequencing clone quantification. Overall study results and limits: Clones that exceeded 20 RNA copies held over 98% of effector molecules, yet under 1% in naive cells.

The sequenced material came from naive CD8+ T cells from blood, with Jurkat cell RNA spiked in. Stated subset: FACS-sorted CD8+CD4-CCR7+CD45RA+ naive T cells. This TCR was recovered from a human donor in good health. Some libraries in this study had Jurkat cell RNA spiked in.

CDR3 sequence: CASSEFPVTYSNQPQHF. CDR3 coding DNA: TGTGCCAGCAGTGAATTTCCGGTAACGTATAGCAATCAGCCCCAGCATTTT. This chain connects TRBV2 to TRBJ1-5; unclear D gene. V was trimmed by 2 bases and J by 0 bases, leaving 14 bases between them. Germline V CDR1 and CDR2: SNHLY, FYNNEI. The CDR3 spans 17 residues.